The sequence of this T cell receptor (beta chain) was determined in a study of T-cell reconstitution after alpha-beta-depleted transplantation in children. Regarding the study as a whole: Most T-cell counts and diversity one year after the transplant came from T cells that were newly produced.

V was pared by 2 bases and J by 11 bases, with 8 bases of the junction left unmatched. The CDR3 contains 14 residues. The germline V gene encodes CDR1 ENHRY and CDR2 SYGVKD. This clonotype turned up a few times. Its specificity is not known. As it was prepared, the TCRbeta library received unique molecular identifiers. TCRdb re-analysed the PCR reads in MiXCR, keeping a single row per CDR3 protein. The table includes 600,000 or so distinct CDR3 sequences, 20% to 25% detected once. The clonotype originates from a boy less than two years old who had a stem cell transplant for acute myeloid leukemia, so the T cells may come from the graft donor. This specimen was PBMCs, mostly from graft donor cells, taken 360 days after TCRalphabeta/CD19-depleted stem cell transplant. The rearrangement uses TRBV10-3 and TRBJ1-1; 10 bases are a match to TRBD1. CDR3 sequence reads: CAISEGTGAAGAFF. The CDR3 DNA is TGTGCCATCAGTGAGGGGACAGGGGCCGCGGGGGCTTTCTTT.